One T cell receptor beta chain is described in this entry. The antigen is not known. This specimen comes from a study of cytomegalovirus exposure and HLA in healthy donors. For the study at large: The same platform was used for the roughly 130 validation repertoires as for the 666 first-cohort repertoires, as reported in a later analysis.

Study-level results: A few CMV-associated chains were confirmed in vitro to be specific for CMV antigens.

Trimming cost V 6 bases and J 0 bases; bases outside gene matches: 2. The germline gives CDR1 SGHNT, CDR2 YENEEA. This CDR3 comprises 14 residues. The table came from immunoSEQ multiplex PCR; TCRdb's copy has only in-frame clones and leaves some out. The sample shows around 45,000 clones, roughly nine tenths of them seen only once. Sequenced sample: PBMCs. This TCR came from a man between 18 and 29 years old in good health and CMV-seronegative. This chain links TRBV11-3 with TRBJ2-1, with 7 bases matching TRBD2. This CDR3 reads CASSQRDSYNEQFF. In nucleotides, the CDR3 is TGTGCCAGCAGTCAGCGGGACTCCTACAATGAGCAGTTCTTC.